This T cell receptor beta chain was captured by sequencing in a study of shared clonotypes between healthy human individuals. Produced via immunoSEQ multiplex PCR; TCRdb's table is partial and in-frame only. The sample holds approximately 1,000,000 clones; around 77% are singletons and the top ten take 0.85% to 1%. Study-wide results and caveats: The naive CD4 repertoires of several donors were compared, and 5% to 6.5% of clonotypes were shared.

Germline V gene data show CDR1 as SGHAT and CDR2 as FQNNGV. The CDR3 runs 15 residues. Trimming at V came to 4 bases and at J to 4 bases, leaving 9 bases not matched to a gene. There are many counts of this clone. Its antigen is as yet unknown. Sequenced material: memory CD4+ T cells from PBMCs. Subset given: CD45RA-negative fraction. This receptor was taken from a man aged 18 to 30 in good health. Some clones in this sample may be carry-over from other donors' samples. This chain joins TRBV11-2 and TRBJ1-2; TRBD1 agrees at 7 bases. CDR3 nucleotides: TGTGCCAGCAGCTCCGGACAGGTTAGGGGCTATGGCTACACCTTC. It yields the protein CASSSGQVRGYGYTF.